These 27 T cell receptor beta chains were all obtained from the same sample, sequenced in a study of shared clonotypes between healthy human individuals. The repertoire was sequenced with immunoSEQ multiplex PCR; TCRdb's copy has only in-frame clones and lacks some. The data show 2 million to 2.5 million clones, approximately 96% seen once. Input material: naive CD4+ T cells sorted from blood. Subset described: CD45RA+ positively selected. Source of these receptors: a man aged 18 to 30 in good health.

On this clone itself: The identical CDR3 is also encoded by other nucleotide sequences in the sample. The chain is built from TRBV10-1 and TRBJ2-2; D call uncertain. Germline CDR1 is WNHNN and CDR2 is SYGVQD (reference sequence). The CDR3 runs to 11 residues. Trimming shortened V by 4 bases and J by 6 bases, and 3 bases separated the two germline ends. Here the CDR3 reads CASSGAGELFF. The CDR3 bases are TGCGCCAGCAGTGGAGCCGGGGAGCTGTTTTTT.

In DNA, the CDR3 is TGTGCCTCCAAACGCGGGGCAACCTCCTACGAGCAGTACTTC. This translates into CASKRGATSYEQYF. The V call is TRBV6-5, the J call TRBJ2-7; D may be TRBD2 (6 bases). This CDR3 spans 14 amino acids. Germline V CDR1 and CDR2: MNHEY, SVGAGI. Trimming pared 11 bases from V and 0 bases from J, leaving 17 bases between.

The chain carries TRBV30 and TRBJ1-1; D possibly corresponds to TRBD1 (5 bases). Germline CDR1 GTSNPN, CDR2 SVGIG (reference sequence). V was pared by 6 bases and J by 7 bases, with 12 bases between. This CDR3 has 11 amino acids. The CDR3 region has the DNA TGTGCCTGCTTATGGGGGGGTGAAGCTTTCTTT. It translates to CACLWGGEAFF.

The V and J genes are TRBV5-1 and TRBJ1-6, with a tentative D call TRBD1 (6 bases). The CDR3 is 19 amino acids. CDR1 is SGHRS, CDR2 YFSETQ, per germline. Trimming cost V 0 bases and J 7 bases, with 23 bases left between them. DNA for the CDR3: TGCGCCAGCAGCTTGGTGGGGACCCCCGGGACAAAAGGGAATTCACCCCTCCACTTT. Translation gives CASSLVGTPGTKGNSPLHF.

This clone has only one observation. The V gene is TRBV5-4, the J gene TRBJ1-1, with unresolved D. The CDR3 length is 11 residues. The V end was cut by 0 bases, the J end by 5 bases, with 2 bases between. The germline V gene has CDR1 SGHNT and CDR2 YYREEE (reference sequence). CDR3 sequence (DNA): TGTGCCAGCAGCTTGGAGACTGAAGCTTTCTTT. Encoded protein: CASSLETEAFF.

This clone was observed a single time. V usage is TRBV28 and J usage is TRBJ1-2, with D unclear. Between the trimmed V and J ends, which lost 4 bases and 2 bases, there was a span of 8 bases. The CDR3 totals 13 residues. Per germline, CDR1 MDHEN and CDR2 SYDVKM. CDR3 sequence reads: CASSSPGNYGYTF. CDR3 DNA: TGTGCCAGCAGTTCCCCGGGGAACTATGGCTACACCTTC.

The genes are TRBV2 and TRBJ2-7, with 7 bases matching TRBD2. The germline V gene encodes CDR1 SNHLY and CDR2 FYNNEI. The CDR3 length is 15 residues. Trimming removed 3 bases from V and 2 bases from J; junction bases left unmatched: 7. The CDR3 region is CASSEVSGGTYEQYF. DNA of the CDR3: TGTGCCAGCAGTGAGGTTTCGGGGGGAACCTACGAGCAGTACTTC.

The chain combines TRBV7-8 with TRBJ2-7; 8 nucleotides line up with TRBD1. The CDR3 has 14 amino acids. Germline lookup yields CDR1 SGHVS and CDR2 FQNEAQ. Trimming removed 5 bases from V and 5 bases from J; junction bases left unmatched: 8. The CDR3 loop reads CASSAIGQGNEQYF. DNA of the CDR3: TGTGCCAGCAGCGCAATTGGACAGGGCAACGAGCAGTACTTC.

The chain uses TRBV6-1 and TRBJ2-5; 7 nucleotides line up with TRBD2. V lost 2 bases and J lost 2; bases outside the gene matches: 8. The CDR3 extends over 16 amino acids. CDR1 and CDR2 (germline): MNHNS, SASEGT. CDR3 nucleotides: TGTGCCAGCAGTGAAATTGTTATCGGGGGGCAAGAGACCCAGTACTTC. Its translation: CASSEIVIGGQETQYF.

This chain uses TRBV18 with TRBJ1-6; D gene ambiguous. This CDR3 contains 13 residues. Germline CDR1 reads KGHSH; CDR2 reads LQKENI. The V end was cut by 6 bases, the J end by 5 bases, with 8 bases between. The CDR3 DNA follows: TGTGCCAGCTCCGAGGCAGATAATTCACCCCTCCACTTT. Amino acids: CASSEADNSPLHF. The full variable domain, in which reference TRBV18 and TRBJ1-6 provide the parts outside the CDR3, is NAGVMQNPRHLVRRRGQEARLRCSPMKGHSHVYWYRQLPEEGLKFMVYLQKENIIDESGMPKERFSAEFPKEGPSILRIQQVVRGDSAAYFCASSEADNSPLHFGNGTRLTVT.

The V and J genes are TRBV18 and TRBJ1-1; TRBD1 might be the D (5 bases). CDR3 length: 15 residues. The V gene lost 5 bases and the J gene lost 0 bases, with 13 bases spanning the gap. Germline V gene data show CDR1 as KGHSH and CDR2 as LQKENI. The DNA for the CDR3 is TGTGCCAGCTCATTTGCCGGACACATGAACACTGAAGCTTTCTTT. Translation gives CASSFAGHMNTEAFF.

This chain connects TRBV16 to TRBJ1-1, with no clear D. V was shortened by 0 bases and J by 11 bases, with 13 bases between the two germline ends. This CDR3 region has 13 residues. Germline V CDR1 and CDR2: KGHSY, FQNENV. The CDR3 loop reads CASSQSLSGKAFF. The CDR3 DNA follows: TGTGCCAGCAGCCAATCTCTAAGTGGGAAGGCTTTCTTT.

The rearrangement links TRBV7-9 to TRBJ1-6, with a weak D call TRBD1 (6 bases). CDR1 and CDR2 from the germline V gene are SEHNR and FQNEAQ (reference sequence). V lost 3 bases and J lost 12, with 9 bases in between. The CDR3 loop spans 12 amino acids. The DNA of the CDR3 is TGTGCCAGCAGCTTCCTAGGGGGACCCCTCCACTTT. This encodes CASSFLGGPLHF.

This chain uses TRBV19 with TRBJ1-6; 7 nucleotides line up with TRBD1. The CDR3 extends over 17 amino acids. J gave up 5 bases and V 5 bases, and 12 bases lay outside the gene matches. The germline gives CDR1 LNHDA, CDR2 SQIVND (reference sequence). The CDR3 region is CASSFRSRTGHNSPLHF. DNA of the CDR3: TGTGCCAGTAGTTTTCGTTCTCGGACAGGACATAATTCACCCCTCCACTTT.

The rearrangement joins TRBV9 to TRBJ2-3, with D perhaps TRBD2 (6 bases). The CDR3 is made up of 16 amino acids. Germline CDR1 and CDR2: SGDLS and YYNGEE. The germline V and J ends were trimmed by 4 bases and 0 bases, with 15 bases remaining between them. The CDR3 loop reads CASSPRGERSTDTQYF. The CDR3 nucleotides are TGTGCCAGCAGCCCCCGCGGGGAGCGGAGCACAGATACGCAGTATTTT.

V usage is TRBV2 and J usage is TRBJ2-3; the D gene is possibly TRBD2 (6 bases). Germline CDR1 SNHLY, CDR2 FYNNEI. The CDR3 loop spans 18 amino acids. V gave up 6 bases and J gave up 0 bases, with 22 bases separating them. Here the CDR3 reads CASRDLYSGSSSTDTQYF. The CDR3 DNA reads as TGTGCCAGCAGGGACCTATATAGCGGATCCTCTAGCACAGATACGCAGTATTTT.

The genes are TRBV27 and TRBJ2-7; D unclear. CDR1 is MNHEY, CDR2 SMNVEV, per germline (reference sequence). Trimming stripped 2 bases from V and 0 bases from J, with 11 bases between. The CDR3 covers 15 residues. In DNA form, the CDR3 reads TGTGCCAGCAGTTTAATTAGACACAGCTCCTACGAGCAGTACTTC. This encodes CASSLIRHSSYEQYF.

This CDR3 reads CASSLSGTLEPQHF. The CDR3 DNA follows: TGTGCCAGCAGTTTAAGCGGGACACTTGAGCCCCAGCATTTT. This rearrangement joins TRBV27 to TRBJ1-5; weak D call: TRBD1 (6 bases). Germline V gene data show CDR1 as MNHEY and CDR2 as SMNVEV (reference sequence). This CDR3 has 14 residues. V lost 2 bases and J 8 bases, leaving 13 bases between the germline ends.

About this clone itself: Other DNA sequences from this sample encode an identical CDR3 as well. This chain links TRBV2 with TRBJ1-1; 7 bases line up with TRBD1. This CDR3 region has 14 residues. V lost 4 bases and J lost 4; bases outside the gene matches: 6. Germline-derived CDR1 and CDR2 are SNHLY and FYNNEI. CDR3 DNA sequence: TGTGCCAGCAGTGTGCAGGGGGTGGGCACTGAAGCTTTCTTT. This sequence encodes CASSVQGVGTEAFF.

The CDR3 DNA reads TGTGCCAGCGGTGGGGCAACTAATGAAAAACTGTTTTTT. It translates to CASGGATNEKLFF. The rearrangement links TRBV9 to TRBJ1-4; D remains unclear. The V end lost 7 bases, the J end lost 0 bases, and 7 bases lay between the germline ends. The germline CDR1 and CDR2 sequences are SGDLS and YYNGEE. This CDR3 has 13 residues.

In DNA form, the CDR3 reads TGCAGTGCAATAGTATCCTACGAGCAGTACTTC. Its protein product is CSAIVSYEQYF. The rearrangement joins TRBV20-1 to TRBJ2-7; D gene ambiguous. Germline V gives CDR1 DFQATT, CDR2 SNEGSKA (reference sequence). This CDR3 is built from 11 residues. V was trimmed by 6 bases and J by 1 base, leaving 7 bases between them.

In this sample, this clone turned up once. This sample also contains other DNA sequences that code for the same CDR3. CDR3 sequence reads: CASSLGTGVYEQYF. The CDR3 coding sequence is TGTGCCAGCAGCTTAGGGACAGGTGTCTACGAGCAGTACTTC. The chain combines TRBV11-2 with TRBJ2-7, with TRBD1 matching over 7 bases. The V segment lost 1 base and the J segment 3 bases; nucleotides outside the gene matches: 3. This CDR3 has 14 residues. Germline V gene data show CDR1 as SGHAT and CDR2 as FQNNGV.

The chain is built from TRBV20-1 and TRBJ2-3; D is uncertain. The germline gives CDR1 DFQATT, CDR2 SNEGSKA (reference sequence). This CDR3 has 10 residues. V dropped 5 bases and J dropped 5 bases, with 5 bases sitting between them. CDR3 sequence reads: CSAWKDTQYF. The CDR3, as DNA: TGCAGTGCTTGGAAAGATACGCAGTATTTT.

This sequence joins TRBV21-1 and TRBJ1-2. TRBV21-1 is annotated as a pseudogene. The CDR3 contains 15 residues. CDR3 sequence reads: CASSKRSGPCYGYTF. The CDR3 nucleotides are TGTGCCAGCAGCAAAAGATCCGGCCCCTGCTATGGCTACACCTTC.

This clone was found a few times. V and J are TRBV30 and TRBJ2-1; 7 bases match TRBD2. Germline CDR1 reads GTSNPN; CDR2 reads SVGIG (reference sequence). The CDR3 is 14 residues long. The J segment lost 7 bases and the V segment lost 8 bases, leaving 14 bases of the junction unmatched. CDR3 amino acids: CAGHPLGGRNEQFF. Written as DNA, the CDR3 is TGTGCCGGACACCCGTTGGGGGGGAGGAATGAGCAGTTCTTC.

The CDR3, as DNA: TGTGCCAGTAGATTGCAGGATGCTAACTATGGCTACACCTTC. Residues: CASRLQDANYGYTF. The V gene is TRBV19, the J gene TRBJ1-2; unclear D gene. V lost 6 bases and J 0 bases, leaving 11 bases between the germline ends. Germline assignment: CDR1 LNHDA and CDR2 SQIVND (reference sequence). The CDR3 is 14 amino acids.

The chain couples TRBV6-6 to TRBJ2-7; 9 bases line up with TRBD1. This CDR3 is built from 15 residues. V was pared by 7 bases and J by 4 bases, with 11 bases of the junction left unmatched. Germline V gene sequence: CDR1 MNHNY, CDR2 SVGAGI (reference sequence). The CDR3 nucleotides are TGTGCCAGCACTCGAAGGACAGGGGCCGGATACGAGCAGTACTTC. This gives the protein CASTRRTGAGYEQYF.